The 20 T cell receptor beta chains below all came from one sample that was sequenced in a study of blood T cell repertoires in COVID-19. Sequenced by immunoSEQ multiplex PCR; TCRdb stores in-frame clones only, minus some. The table lists around 300,000 clones, 88% of them singletons. Sequencing was performed on PBMCs or T cells enriched from blood (not recorded which). These receptors came from a woman between 45 and 60 years old who had recovered from COVID-19.

The V gene is TRBV10-3, the J gene TRBJ1-2; the D gene is possibly TRBD1 (5 bases). V was pared by 6 bases and J by 7 bases, with 24 bases between. In germline, CDR1 is ENHRY, CDR2 SYGVKD. This CDR3 contains 16 residues. The CDR3 loop reads CAIRKESTGLGSGYTF. The CDR3 DNA reads TGTGCCATCAGAAAAGAGTCGACGGGACTCGGGTCTGGCTACACCTTC.

The rearrangement joins TRBV7-3 to TRBJ1-2; no reliable D call. Trimming took off 2 bases at V and 4 bases at J, with 14 bases between the two ends. The CDR3 is 15 residues long. CDR1 and CDR2 from the germline V gene are SGHTA and FQGTGA. CDR3 DNA: TGTGCCAGCAGCTTAGGGTCGCGGGGTGGCTATGGCTACACCTTC. It codes for CASSLGSRGGYGYTF.

V usage is TRBV7-8 and J usage is TRBJ1-3; D is possibly TRBD1 (5 bases). With 3 bases removed from V and 0 bases from J, the gap between germline ends came to 12 bases. CDR3 size: 16 residues. Per the germline V gene, CDR1 is SGHVS and CDR2 is FQNEAQ. CDR3 amino acids: CASSFGGRGSGNTIYF. CDR3 DNA sequence: TGTGCCAGCAGCTTCGGGGGAAGGGGCTCTGGAAACACCATATATTTT.

This clone has just one count. CDR3 in amino acids: CASSYSPSGRLETQYF. The CDR3 DNA reads TGTGCCAGCAGTTACTCGCCTAGCGGGAGGTTGGAGACCCAGTACTTC. J is TRBJ2-5 and V is TRBV6-2 or TRBV6-3; 11 bases fit TRBD2. The CDR3 covers 16 residues. V shed 0 bases and J 5 bases; nucleotides not matched to a gene: 5. Germline V gene lookup returns CDR1 MNHEY and CDR2 SVGEGT.

The genes are TRBV7-2 and TRBJ1-5; possibly TRBD1 for D (5 bases). The CDR3 totals 15 residues. Germline V CDR1 and CDR2: SGHTA, FQGNSA. Trimming stripped 0 bases from V and 0 bases from J, with 6 bases between. CDR3 nucleotides: TGTGCCAGCAGCTTAGCGACAGTTAGCAATCAGCCCCAGCATTTT. Translating gives CASSLATVSNQPQHF.

The CDR3 loop reads CASSVIGGPLHF. In DNA form, the CDR3 reads TGTGCCAGCAGCGTTATCGGAGGACCCCTCCACTTT. The chain uses TRBV9 and TRBJ1-6, with no clear D. Germline assignment: CDR1 SGDLS and CDR2 YYNGEE. This CDR3 is 12 amino acids long. V was cut by 2 bases and J by 12 bases, with 9 bases left in between. Full variable domain (rest looked up from reference TRBV9 and TRBJ1-6): DSGVTQTPKHLITATGQRVTLRCSPRSGDLSVYWYQQSLDQGLQFLIQYYNGEERAKGNILERFSAQQFPDLHSELNLSSLELGDSALYFCASSVIGGPLHFGNGTRLTVT.

The chain uses TRBV29-1 and TRBJ1-1; D remains unclear. The V end lost 8 bases, the J end lost 0 bases, and 7 bases lay between the germline ends. The CDR3 spans 11 residues. Germline CDR1 is SQVTM and CDR2 is ANQGSEA. This CDR3 reads CSIRMNTEAFF. CDR3 DNA sequence: TGCAGCATCCGTATGAACACTGAAGCTTTCTTT.

This rearrangement joins TRBV9 to TRBJ1-6; D may be TRBD1 (6 bases). In germline, CDR1 is SGDLS, CDR2 YYNGEE. The V end lost 4 bases, the J end lost 3 bases, and 17 bases lay between the germline ends. The CDR3 has 17 residues. CDR3 region: CASSSNQGQLYNSPLHF. The CDR3 nucleotides read TGTGCCAGCAGCTCAAACCAGGGACAACTCTATAATTCACCCCTCCACTTT.

This clone showed up just once. V is TRBV5-1 and J is TRBJ1-2; 7 nucleotides line up with TRBD1. In germline, CDR1 is SGHRS, CDR2 YFSETQ. This CDR3 spans 17 amino acids. Trimming took 4 bases from V and 6 from J; bases not matched to a gene: 18. As DNA, the CDR3 is TGCGCCAGCAGCGGCGGGACAGCGGATCGGGTTGGGGATGGCTACACCTTC. Translated, it gives CASSGGTADRVGDGYTF. Full variable domain (remainder filled in from reference TRBV5-1 and TRBJ1-2): KAGVTQTPRYLIKTRGQQVTLSCSPISGHRSVSWYQQTPGQGLQFLFEYFSETQRNKGNFPGRFSGRQFSNSRSEMNVSTLELGDSALYLCASSGGTADRVGDGYTFGSGTRLTVV.

This clone was recorded only once. The chain couples TRBV7-3 to TRBJ2-2; 11 positions match TRBD2. This CDR3 comprises 17 residues. Per germline, CDR1 SGHTA and CDR2 FQGTGA. V dropped 5 bases and J dropped 3; count of bases not matched to a gene: 8. CDR3 in amino acids: CASSLPALAGDTGELFF. The CDR3 region has the DNA TGTGCCAGCAGCCTCCCTGCACTAGCGGGAGACACCGGGGAGCTGTTTTTT.

The chain has TRBV9 and TRBJ1-6, with 7 bases aligning to TRBD1. The CDR3 spans 15 residues. Unmatched junction bases numbered 6, after V lost 5 bases and J lost 4 bases. CDR1 and CDR2 (germline): SGDLS, YYNGEE. CDR3 sequence reads: CASSERQGYNSPLHF. The CDR3 DNA reads as TGTGCCAGCAGTGAGAGACAGGGATATAATTCACCCCTCCACTTT.

The CDR3 DNA reads TGTGCCAGCAGGCCTGAGCTAGCGGGAGATAGCGAGCAGTACTTC. Translation gives CASRPELAGDSEQYF. This chain connects TRBV2 to TRBJ2-7; TRBD2 matches 10 bases. Per the germline V gene, CDR1 is SNHLY and CDR2 is FYNNEI. V lost 6 bases to trimming and J lost 6 bases; unmatched junction nucleotides: 11. This CDR3 is 15 amino acids long.

This chain uses TRBV19 with TRBJ2-7; a weak D match, TRBD2 (5 bases). The ends were cut back, 6 bases at V and 2 bases at J, with 11 bases in the middle. Germline CDR1 and CDR2: LNHDA and SQIVND (reference sequence). The CDR3 length is 13 residues. Written as DNA, the CDR3 is TGTGCCAGTAGGGGCAGCGGAGCCTACGAGCAGTACTTC. This encodes CASRGSGAYEQYF.

V usage is TRBV15 and J usage is TRBJ2-5, with TRBD1 as a possible D gene (6 bases). Trimming removed 0 bases at V and 3 bases at J, with 11 bases between. The germline CDR1 and CDR2 sequences are LNHNV and YYDKDF (reference sequence). This CDR3 has 15 amino acids. CDR3 sequence (DNA): TGTGCCACCAGCAGAGATCCCACAGGGAAAGAGACCCAGTACTTC. The encoded protein is CATSRDPTGKETQYF.

This clone has a handful of counts. This chain connects TRBV27 to TRBJ1-5, with D perhaps TRBD1 (6 bases). The V end was cut by 8 bases, the J end by 4 bases, with 12 bases between. CDR3 size: 13 residues. The germline gives CDR1 MNHEY, CDR2 SMNVEV (reference sequence). The CDR3: CASGQIGNQPQHF. The CDR3 DNA follows: TGTGCCAGCGGACAGATCGGGAATCAGCCCCAGCATTTT.

The chain combines TRBV12-3 or TRBV12-4 with TRBJ2-7; possibly TRBD1 for D (6 bases). CDR3 length: 13 residues. V was pared by 6 bases and J by 3 bases, with 12 bases between. DNA of the CDR3: TGTGCCAGCAGACCGGGACAACTCTACGAGCAGTACTTC. Translation gives CASRPGQLYEQYF.

Note on this clone: The sample holds other DNA sequences that translate to the same CDR3. The chain carries TRBV19 and TRBJ2-5; 8 nucleotides agree with TRBD1. CDR1 LNHDA and CDR2 SQIVND come from the germline V gene (reference sequence). This CDR3 spans 14 amino acids. The J segment lost 4 bases and the V segment lost 6 bases, leaving 7 bases of the junction unmatched. The CDR3 nucleotides are TGTGCCAGTAGCCCCAGGGGGCGGGGAGAGACCCAGTACTTC. The encoded protein is CASSPRGRGETQYF.

V gene TRBV7-3 combines with J gene TRBJ1-1; perhaps TRBD1 as D (5 bases). The ends were cut back, 1 base at V and 5 bases at J, with 20 bases in the middle. Per germline, CDR1 SGHTA and CDR2 FQGTGA. This CDR3 has 17 residues. CDR3 residues: CASSLNPGSGVRTEAFF. The CDR3 DNA reads as TGTGCCAGCAGCTTAAACCCAGGGTCGGGAGTACGGACTGAAGCTTTCTTT.

This clone showed up just a few times. The genes are TRBV5-1 and TRBJ2-3; 11 nucleotides agree with TRBD2. Trimming at V came to 5 bases and at J to 6 bases, leaving 5 bases not matched to a gene. Germline V lookup: CDR1 SGHRS, CDR2 YFSETQ. The CDR3 has 14 residues. The CDR3 reads CASRPLAGADTQYF. CDR3 in DNA: TGCGCCAGCAGACCACTAGCGGGAGCGGATACGCAGTATTTT.

The chain links TRBV3-1 (or the pseudogene TRBV3-2) to TRBJ1-6; D is perhaps TRBD1 (5 bases). The V end lost 7 bases, the J end lost 9 bases, and 25 bases lay between the germline ends. Germline CDR1 is LGHDT and CDR2 is YNNKEL (reference sequence). This CDR3 comprises 17 residues. In DNA form, the CDR3 reads TGTGCCAGCACCGCTTACAGGAGGGATGGTGGTACTTCACCCCTCCACTTT. Its protein product is CASTAYRRDGGTSPLHF.